This T cell receptor beta chain came from a study of blood T cell repertoires in COVID-19. Study summary: Nucleic acid was either cDNA or gDNA, and it came from T cells, B-cell-depleted T cells, or PBMCs.

Individuals aged about 18 to 90 years were recruited from about two dozen US areas. Cohorts were based on clinical histories the participants reported. Clones were read by immunoSEQ multiplex PCR, and TCRdb kept only the in-frame ones, dropping some. The sample carries around 300,000 clones, roughly nine tenths recorded once. This clone was picked up many times. The sample taken for sequencing was PBMCs or T cells enriched from blood (not recorded which). The TCR comes from a woman aged 40 to 55 who had recovered from COVID-19.

For the CDR3, the DNA is TGTGCCAGCACACCGGGTAGGAAACTGTTTTTT. Its protein product is CASTPGRKLFF. V usage is TRBV2 and J usage is TRBJ1-4; D call uncertain. CDR3 length: 11 residues. The V gene lost 7 bases and the J gene lost 11 bases, with 11 bases spanning the gap. Germline loops: CDR1 SNHLY, CDR2 FYNNEI.